These T cell receptor beta chains were read from a single sample in a study of T-cell reconstitution after alpha-beta-depleted transplantation in children. TCRdb recomputed calls from the PCR reads with MiXCR, one row per CDR3 protein. The table includes hundreds of thousands of distinct CDR3 sequences, roughly 26% detected once. The source was PBMCs, collected before TCRalphabeta/CD19-depleted stem cell transplant. These receptors were taken from a girl aged 2 to 10 with Fanconi anemia, due to receive a stem cell transplant. Both conserved end residues are part of each CDR3. The order of the fields is J gene, D gene, V gene, CDR3 protein. A D gene is named only where the DNA matches it firmly.

J: TRBJ1-1
D: -
V: TRBV28
CDR3: CASRPRTVLGTEAFF

J: TRBJ1-2
D: -
V: TRBV29-1
CDR3: CSVVASYGYTF

J: TRBJ2-6
D: -
V: TRBV6-2/TRBV6-3
CDR3: CASSYKVSPDRCLLVNVLTF

J: TRBJ2-2
D: TRBD2
V: TRBV15
CDR3: CATSRVLAANTGELFF

J: TRBJ2-1
D: TRBD2
V: TRBV12-3/TRBV12-4
CDR3: CASSEREGPPNEQFF

J: TRBJ2-5
D: -
V: TRBV23-1
CDR3: CANLEAGQETQYF

J: TRBJ2-7
D: TRBD1
V: TRBV5-6
CDR3: CASRISGGSYEQYF

J: TRBJ2-3
D: TRBD2
V: TRBV5-6
CDR3: CASSLYLAGGLSDTQYF

J: TRBJ1-3
D: -
V: TRBV27
CDR3: CASSPRRISGNTIYF

J: TRBJ2-1
D: -
V: TRBV7-9
CDR3: CASQFFARSSYNEQFF

J: TRBJ2-3
D: -
V: TRBV12-3/TRBV12-4
CDR3: CASSNSGSTDTQYF

J: TRBJ2-7
D: TRBD1
V: TRBV29-1
CDR3: CSVRDSTYEQYF

J: TRBJ2-7
D: TRBD2
V: TRBV10-3
CDR3: CAISELAGPYTYEQYF

J: TRBJ2-1
D: -
V: TRBV5-1
CDR3: CASSPGLATIYNEQFF

J: TRBJ2-3
D: TRBD2
V: TRBV20-1
CDR3: CSADRGLAGGSSTDTQYF

J: TRBJ2-5
D: TRBD2
V: TRBV5-1
CDR3: CASTAEGGLGETQYF

J: TRBJ2-3
D: -
V: TRBV5-6
CDR3: CASSLRNTQYF